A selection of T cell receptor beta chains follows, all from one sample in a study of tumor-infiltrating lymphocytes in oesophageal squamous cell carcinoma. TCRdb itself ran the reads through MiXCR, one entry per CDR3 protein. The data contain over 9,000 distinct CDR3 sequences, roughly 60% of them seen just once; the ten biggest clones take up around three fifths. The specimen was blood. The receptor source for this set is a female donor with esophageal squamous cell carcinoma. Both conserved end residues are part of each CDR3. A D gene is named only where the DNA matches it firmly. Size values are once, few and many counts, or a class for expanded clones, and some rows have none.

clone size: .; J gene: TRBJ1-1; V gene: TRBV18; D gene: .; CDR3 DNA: TGTGCCAGCTCACCATCGACAGGAAACATGAACACTGAAGCTTTCTTT; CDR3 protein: CASSPSTGNMNTEAFF
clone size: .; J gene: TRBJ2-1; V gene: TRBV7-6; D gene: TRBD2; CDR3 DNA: TGTGCCAGCAGCATTCAAGGAGGGGCTAGCGGGGGGAATGAGCAGTTCTTC; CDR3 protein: CASSIQGGASGGNEQFF
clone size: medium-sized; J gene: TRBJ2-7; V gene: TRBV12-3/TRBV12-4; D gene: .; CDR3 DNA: TGTGCCAGCAGTTTTGGGGGGGGCGGGGTTGACCACGAGCAGTACTTC; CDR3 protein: CASSFGGGGVDHEQYF
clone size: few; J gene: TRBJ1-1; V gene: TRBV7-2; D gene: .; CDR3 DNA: TGTGCCAGCAGCTTAGCGGGCAGGGGAACTGAAGCTTTCTTT; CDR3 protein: CASSLAGRGTEAFF
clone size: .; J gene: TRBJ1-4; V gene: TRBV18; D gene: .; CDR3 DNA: TGTGCCAGCGCAGAAGGGTTAGATGAAAAACTGTTTTTT; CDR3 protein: CASAEGLDEKLFF
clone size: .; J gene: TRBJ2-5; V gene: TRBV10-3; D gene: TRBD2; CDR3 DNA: TGTGCCATCAGTGGGGGACTAGCGGGACTGGAGACCCAGTACTTC; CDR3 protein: CAISGGLAGLETQYF
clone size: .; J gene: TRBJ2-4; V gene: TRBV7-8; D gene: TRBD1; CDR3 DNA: TGTGCCAGCAGGGTGGGGCAGGGGGCATGGAATGAGCAGTACTTC; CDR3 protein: CASRVGQGAWNEQYF
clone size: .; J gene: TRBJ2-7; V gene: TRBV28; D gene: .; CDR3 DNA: TGTGCCAGCAGGGTTCACTCCTACGAGCAGTACTTC; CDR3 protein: CASRVHSYEQYF
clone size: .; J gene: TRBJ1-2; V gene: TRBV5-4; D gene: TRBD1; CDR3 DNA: TGTGCCAGCAGCTTGGTAAGGGGGCAGAACTATGGCTACACCTTC; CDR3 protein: CASSLVRGQNYGYTF
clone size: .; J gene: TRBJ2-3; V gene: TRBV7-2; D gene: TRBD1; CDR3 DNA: TGTGCCAGCAGCCCAAGGACAGGGGGGCCAGATACGCAGTATTTT; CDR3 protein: CASSPRTGGPDTQYF
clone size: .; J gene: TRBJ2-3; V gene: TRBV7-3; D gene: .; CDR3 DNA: TGTGCCAGCAGCTCTCCGTTAGGGACGCAGTATTTT; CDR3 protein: CASSSPLGTQYF
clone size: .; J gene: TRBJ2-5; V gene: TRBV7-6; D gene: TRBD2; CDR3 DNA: TGTGCTAGCAGCTGGGGACTAGCGGGAGGGGAGACCCAGTACTTC; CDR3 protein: CASSWGLAGGETQYF
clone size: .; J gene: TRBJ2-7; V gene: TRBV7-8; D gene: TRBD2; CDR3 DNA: TGTGCCAGCAGCCACCGGGGGGGGCAGGCTACCTACGAGCAGTACTTC; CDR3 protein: CASSHRGGQATYEQYF
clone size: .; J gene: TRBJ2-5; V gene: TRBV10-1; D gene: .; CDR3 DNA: TGCGCCAGCAGTGAGTTTATCCAAGAGACCCAGTACTTC; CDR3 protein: CASSEFIQETQYF
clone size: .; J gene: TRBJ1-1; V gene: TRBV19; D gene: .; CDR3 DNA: TGTGCCAGTAGTATAGATTCAATGACACTCCTGAACACTGAAGCTTTCTTT; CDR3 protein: CASSIDSMTLLNTEAFF
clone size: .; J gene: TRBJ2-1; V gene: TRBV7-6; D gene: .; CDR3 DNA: TGTGCCAGCAGCGGGATGAGGGGGAGCTCCTACAATGAGCAGTTCTTC; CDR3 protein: CASSGMRGSSYNEQFF
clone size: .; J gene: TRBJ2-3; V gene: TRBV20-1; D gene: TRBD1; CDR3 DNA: TGCAGTGCCGGACAGGGGTCAATAGTAGATACGCAGTATTTT; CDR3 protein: CSAGQGSIVDTQYF
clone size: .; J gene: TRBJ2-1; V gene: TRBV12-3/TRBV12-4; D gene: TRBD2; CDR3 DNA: TGTGCCAGCAGCTGGACTAGCGGGAACAATGAGCAGTTCTTC; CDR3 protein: CASSWTSGNNEQFF